The 31 T cell receptor beta chains in this list originate from one sample, sequenced in a study of blood T cell repertoires in COVID-19. This table comes from immunoSEQ multiplex PCR, and its TCRdb copy is limited to in-frame clones, with some not included. Of over 75,000 clones in the sample, around 82% were seen once. Sequenced input: peripheral blood. Receptors were obtained from an elderly woman with acute or convalescent COVID-19.

This sequence joins TRBV2 and TRBJ2-7, with D possibly being TRBD2 (5 bases). Germline-derived CDR1 and CDR2 are SNHLY and FYNNEI. Trimming took off 6 bases at V and 6 bases at J, with 21 bases between the two ends. The CDR3 contains 15 residues. The CDR3 DNA reads TGTGCCAGCAGCGCCCGCCGGGGTTCCGAGAGCGAGCAGTACTTC. It specifies CASSARRGSESEQYF.

The chain links TRBV11-2 to TRBJ2-1, with 14 nucleotides matching TRBD2. J lost 0 bases, V lost 6 bases, and 25 bases had no gene match. Germline CDR1 reads SGHAT; CDR2 reads FQNNGV. This CDR3 comprises 24 residues. CDR3 DNA sequence: TGTGCCAGCAGTTCACCAGGGGACAGAAAAGGACTAGCGGGAGGAGGGAGCTCCTACAATGAGCAGTTCTTC. Translating it yields CASSSPGDRKGLAGGGSSYNEQFF.

This clone was observed once. The chain recombines TRBV10-2 with TRBJ2-5; a possible D gene is TRBD1 (6 bases). CDR1 is WSHSY and CDR2 is SAAADI in the germline V gene. CDR3 length: 15 residues. V was trimmed by 7 bases and J by 1 base, leaving 16 bases between them. The CDR3 bases are TGCGCCAGCACCGACCGCGACAGGAGCCAAGAGACCCAGTACTTC. It yields the protein CASTDRDRSQETQYF.

This chain joins TRBV24-1 and TRBJ2-1; maybe TRBD2 (6 bases). Germline loops: CDR1 KGHDR, CDR2 SFDVKD. V was pared by 10 bases and J by 15 bases, with 21 bases between. This CDR3 comprises 12 residues. The CDR3: CATSSGRTRLFF. Here the CDR3 DNA reads TGTGCCACGAGTAGCGGCCGCACGAGGCTGTTCTTC.

As for this clone: The same CDR3 is also encoded by other DNA sequences in this sample. The chain is built from TRBV19 and TRBJ2-7; TRBD1 matches 11 bases. Germline V gene data show CDR1 as LNHDA and CDR2 as SQIVND (reference sequence). The CDR3 runs to 14 residues. J gave up 0 bases and V 6 bases, and 1 base lay outside the gene matches. The CDR3 spells CASRGTGGSYEQYF. CDR3 nucleotides: TGTGCCAGTAGAGGGACAGGGGGCTCCTACGAGCAGTACTTC.

The chain links TRBV27 to TRBJ2-3; TRBD1 agrees at 10 bases. V lost 4 bases and J lost 2; bases outside the gene matches: 9. Germline V CDR1 and CDR2: MNHEY, SMNVEV (reference sequence). The CDR3 runs 17 residues. The CDR3 spells CASSSSTGTGVTDTQYF. CDR3 DNA: TGTGCCAGCAGTTCCTCGACCGGGACAGGGGTCACAGATACGCAGTATTTT.

Comment on this clone: Other DNA sequences in the sample encode the same CDR3. V gene TRBV19 combines with J gene TRBJ1-1; D is perhaps TRBD1 (6 bases). V was pared by 5 bases and J by 0 bases, with 10 bases between. The CDR3 extends over 14 amino acids. CDR1 and CDR2 from the germline V gene are LNHDA and SQIVND (reference sequence). CDR3 region: CASSPGTLNTEAFF. CDR3 in DNA: TGTGCCAGTAGTCCTGGGACACTGAACACTGAAGCTTTCTTT. The full variable domain, with the rest looked up from reference TRBV19 and TRBJ1-1, is DGGITQSPKYLFRKEGQNVTLSCEQNLNHDAMYWYRQDPGQGLRLIYYSQIVNDFQKGDIAEGYSVSREKKESFPLTVTSAQKNPTAFYLCASSPGTLNTEAFFGQGTRLTVV.

The chain combines TRBV27 with TRBJ2-3, with D possibly being TRBD1 (5 bases). CDR1 MNHEY and CDR2 SMNVEV come from the germline V gene (reference sequence). The CDR3 contains 12 residues. V lost 9 bases to trimming and J lost 6 bases, with 13 bases between them. As DNA, the CDR3 is TGTGCCAGTTCCCTCCCAGGGGATACGCAGTATTTT. It codes for CASSLPGDTQYF.

This chain joins TRBV5-6 and TRBJ2-2; D remains ambiguous. Germline V CDR1 and CDR2: SGHDT, YYEEEE. The V gene lost 4 bases and the J gene lost 0 bases, with 13 bases spanning the gap. This CDR3 spans 16 amino acids. CDR3 in DNA: TGTGCCAGCAGCACCCGGTACCTCGCGAACACCGGGGAGCTGTTTTTT. This codes for CASSTRYLANTGELFF.

This clone has only one observation. The V and J genes are TRBV20-1 and TRBJ1-5, with 7 bases identical to TRBD1. The CDR3 has 15 residues. Trimming cost V 3 bases and J 5 bases; bases outside gene matches: 10. Germline CDR1 and CDR2: DFQATT and SNEGSKA (reference sequence). The CDR3 protein is CSASDGQGVHQPQHF. CDR3 in DNA: TGCAGTGCTAGTGACGGGCAGGGGGTCCATCAGCCCCAGCATTTT.

The chain recombines TRBV7-3 with TRBJ2-1; D might be TRBD1 (6 bases). V lost 5 bases to trimming and J lost 5 bases, with 13 bases between them. The CDR3 loop spans 14 amino acids. CDR1 SGHTA and CDR2 FQGTGA come from the germline V gene. CDR3 sequence: CASSPETGNNEQFF. CDR3 sequence (DNA): TGTGCCAGCAGCCCTGAGACAGGCAACAATGAGCAGTTCTTC.

The chain has TRBV9 and TRBJ2-1, with TRBD1 matching over 7 bases. Looked up from germline, CDR1 is SGDLS and CDR2 is YYNGEE. The CDR3 has 14 amino acids. The junction had 10 bases not matched to a gene; V was cut back by 6 bases and J by 7 bases. DNA for the CDR3: TGTGCCAGCAATCGCCAGGGGGATTGGAATGAGCAGTTCTTC. Amino acid sequence: CASNRQGDWNEQFF.

This chain uses TRBV6-5 with TRBJ2-5; 7 bases align to TRBD2. Germline V gene data show CDR1 as MNHEY and CDR2 as SVGAGI. The CDR3 is made up of 14 amino acids. V shed 7 bases, J shed 3 bases, and the junction held 8 bases outside the gene matches. In DNA, the CDR3 is TGTGCCAGCACAGTCGGGGGAGGGGAAGAGACCCAGTACTTC. It translates to CASTVGGGEETQYF.

The gene calls are TRBV5-8 and TRBJ1-2, with D perhaps matching TRBD1 (5 bases). V dropped 1 base and J dropped 5 bases, with 15 bases sitting between them. The germline V gene encodes CDR1 SGHTS and CDR2 YDEGEE. The CDR3 spans 15 residues. The CDR3 DNA follows: TGTGCCAGCAGCTTGCGGCTGACGGGGGGATATGGCTACACCTTC. Translating it yields CASSLRLTGGYGYTF.

This rearrangement joins TRBV28 to TRBJ1-2, with 9 nucleotides matching TRBD1. V was pared by 4 bases and J by 1 base, with 7 bases of the junction left unmatched. This CDR3 has 16 amino acids. Germline V gene sequence: CDR1 MDHEN, CDR2 SYDVKM. The CDR3 sequence is CASSSPRTGVNYGYTF. CDR3 nucleotides: TGTGCCAGCAGTTCACCCAGGACAGGGGTTAACTATGGCTACACCTTC.

The genes are TRBV4-1 and TRBJ1-5, with 8 bases lining up with TRBD1. The V and J ends lost 3 bases and 7 bases, in that order; junction bases with no gene match: 11. The CDR3 sequence is 16 residues long. Germline V gene sequence: CDR1 MGHRA, CDR2 YSYEKL. In DNA, the CDR3 is TGCGCCAGCAGCCAGACAGGGGACCAGTGGATGCAGCCCCAGCATTTT. Amino acids: CASSQTGDQWMQPQHF.

V gene TRBV13 combines with J gene TRBJ2-6; perhaps TRBD1 as D (5 bases). With 0 bases removed from V and 1 base from J, the gap between germline ends came to 13 bases. The germline V gene has CDR1 PRHDT and CDR2 FYEKMQ (reference sequence). CDR3 length: 18 amino acids. For the CDR3, the DNA is TGTGCCAGCAGCTTAGGTTCAGGGATAACATCTGGGGCCAACGTCCTGACTTTC. This sequence encodes CASSLGSGITSGANVLTF.

This chain joins TRBV4-2 and TRBJ2-3, with D perhaps TRBD1 (6 bases). The ends were cut back, 0 bases at V and 5 bases at J, with 9 bases in the middle. The CDR3 covers 14 residues. CDR1 LGHNA and CDR2 YNFKEQ come from the germline V gene. The CDR3: CASSQEEGVDTQYF. In DNA form, the CDR3 reads TGTGCCAGCAGCCAAGAAGAGGGGGTAGATACGCAGTATTTT.

The V gene is TRBV27, the J gene TRBJ2-1, with 9 bases lining up with TRBD1. V was clipped by 2 bases and J by 8 bases; unmatched bases: 7. The CDR3 is 15 residues long. Germline V CDR1 and CDR2: MNHEY, SMNVEV (reference sequence). The CDR3: CASSLIGTGRDEQFF. In nucleotides, the CDR3 is TGTGCCAGCAGTTTAATCGGGACAGGGCGGGATGAGCAGTTCTTC.

The CDR3 nucleotides are TGTGCCAGCATCAAGAGATCCGGGGTCGGTGGGGAGACCCAGTACTTC. Protein sequence: CASIKRSGVGGETQYF. V usage is TRBV5-4 and J usage is TRBJ2-5, with D tentatively TRBD2 (5 bases). Germline V CDR1 and CDR2: SGHNT, YYREEE (reference sequence). The CDR3 is made up of 16 amino acids. The V end lost 6 bases, the J end lost 5 bases, and 23 bases lay between the germline ends.

The CDR3 coding sequence is TGTGCCAGCAGTTTAGACAGCGAAAAACTGTTTTTT. This gives the protein CASSLDSEKLFF. The chain carries TRBV12-3 or TRBV12-4 and TRBJ1-4; D is undetermined. V lost 1 base, J lost 8 bases, and 5 bases lay in between. This CDR3 is built from 12 residues.

The rearrangement joins TRBV1 to TRBJ1-1. TRBV1 is a pseudogene locus. The CDR3 consists of 14 residues. The CDR3 here is CTSSQVQERAEAFF. Written as DNA, the CDR3 is TGCACCAGCAGCCAAGTCCAGGAGCGGGCTGAAGCTTTCTTT.

V is TRBV6-2 or TRBV6-3 and J is TRBJ1-5; 7 positions match TRBD1. Germline V gene lookup returns CDR1 MNHEY and CDR2 SVGEGT. The V segment lost 0 bases and the J segment 4 bases; nucleotides outside the gene matches: 12. The CDR3 runs 18 residues. CDR3 coding DNA: TGTGCCAGCAGTTACTCGAGTCTGGGACAGAGCTATAATCAGCCCCAGCATTTT. Protein sequence: CASSYSSLGQSYNQPQHF.

The rearrangement uses TRBV5-1 and TRBJ2-7, with 10 bases identical to TRBD2. CDR1 is SGHRS and CDR2 is YFSETQ in the germline V gene. J was trimmed by 3 bases and V by 0 bases; bases with no gene match: 0. The CDR3 extends over 14 amino acids. The CDR3 sequence: CASSLGTSGYEQYF. The DNA for the CDR3 is TGCGCCAGCAGCTTGGGGACTAGCGGCTACGAGCAGTACTTC.

The rearrangement joins TRBV9 to TRBJ2-3, with 7 bases aligning to TRBD2. V lost 0 bases, J lost 5 bases, and 12 bases stayed unmatched. Germline assignment: CDR1 SGDLS and CDR2 YYNGEE. This CDR3 has 17 residues. CDR3 amino acids: CASSVAPAGISKDTQYF. Written as DNA, the CDR3 is TGTGCCAGCAGCGTAGCCCCAGCGGGAATTTCTAAAGATACGCAGTATTTT. Together with reference TRBV9 and TRBJ2-3, the CDR3 gives the full variable domain: DSGVTQTPKHLITATGQRVTLRCSPRSGDLSVYWYQQSLDQGLQFLIQYYNGEERAKGNILERFSAQQFPDLHSELNLSSLELGDSALYFCASSVAPAGISKDTQYFGPGTRLTVL.

In regard to this clone: The sample holds other DNA sequences that translate to the same CDR3. The J gene is TRBJ2-7, the V gene TRBV12-3 or TRBV12-4; D is perhaps TRBD2 (6 bases). CDR3 size: 13 residues. Trimming took off 4 bases at V and 1 base at J, with 8 bases between the two ends. CDR3 sequence reads: CASSSGGSYEQYF. The CDR3 DNA is TGTGCCAGCAGTTCCGGGGGATCCTACGAGCAGTACTTC.

The genes are TRBV20-1 and TRBJ2-1; possible D gene TRBD1, 5 bases. Germline V lookup: CDR1 DFQATT, CDR2 SNEGSKA (reference sequence). Trimming left V 7 bases short and J 7 bases short, with 11 bases between. This CDR3 comprises 11 residues. CDR3 protein: CSGPDRNEQFF. For the CDR3, the DNA is TGCAGTGGCCCCGACAGAAATGAGCAGTTCTTC.

The chain combines TRBV25-1 with TRBJ2-1; 9 positions match TRBD1. The CDR3 covers 16 residues. The germline gives CDR1 MGHDK, CDR2 SYGVNS. The junction had 12 bases not matched to a gene; V was cut back by 4 bases and J by 8 bases. CDR3 residues: CASSGPQGAINDEQFF. The CDR3 nucleotides are TGTGCCAGCAGTGGTCCACAGGGGGCTATTAACGATGAGCAGTTCTTC.

The chain has TRBV5-1 and TRBJ2-3; 7 nucleotides match TRBD2. After removal of 1 base from V and 6 bases from J, the junction contained 5 bases not matched to a gene. This CDR3 region has 14 residues. Germline CDR1 is SGHRS and CDR2 is YFSETQ. The CDR3 protein is CASSLSGAGDTQYF. For the CDR3, the DNA is TGCGCCAGCAGCTTGAGCGGGGCGGGGGATACGCAGTATTTT.

The chain couples TRBV2 to TRBJ2-7; 9 nucleotides line up with TRBD1. The CDR3 totals 15 residues. The V segment lost 8 bases and the J segment 1 base; nucleotides outside the gene matches: 9. Germline CDR1 is SNHLY and CDR2 is FYNNEI. The CDR3 bases are TGTGCCAGCCACCGGGACAGGGTAATTTCCTACGAGCAGTACTTC. It translates to CASHRDRVISYEQYF.

This rearrangement joins TRBV27 to TRBJ2-7; possibly TRBD1 for D (5 bases). The V end lost 3 bases, the J end lost 3 bases, and 12 bases lay between the germline ends. The CDR3 is made up of 14 amino acids. Germline V gives CDR1 MNHEY, CDR2 SMNVEV (reference sequence). The CDR3 loop reads CASSFQGDGYEQYF. The CDR3, as DNA: TGTGCCAGCAGTTTTCAAGGGGATGGCTACGAGCAGTACTTC.